Below are 15 T cell receptor beta chains sequenced from a single sample in a study of T cell changes during pregnancy in multiple sclerosis. Measured with immunoSEQ multiplex PCR; TCRdb has only the in-frame clones, and not every one. This table holds 70,000 or so clones, over 90% found once. The sequenced sample was CD4+ T cells from peripheral blood mononuclear cells, obtained after pregnancy. These receptors all stem from a female donor with multiple sclerosis, enrolled in a pregnancy study.

This chain uses TRBV15 with TRBJ1-1; TRBD1 is a possible D gene (5 bases). The germline V gene encodes CDR1 LNHNV and CDR2 YYDKDF (reference sequence). CDR3 length equals 13 residues. Trimming took 0 bases from V and 13 from J, leaving 15 bases between them. CDR3 DNA sequence: TGTGCCACCAGCAGAGATCTAGGGGCTCGTGATTTCTTT. Its translation is CATSRDLGARDFF.

V gene TRBV7-9 combines with J gene TRBJ2-7, with 8 bases that match TRBD1. Trimming at V came to 5 bases and at J to 3 bases, leaving 9 bases not matched to a gene. CDR1 and CDR2 from the germline V gene are SEHNR and FQNEAQ (reference sequence). The CDR3 runs to 15 residues. The CDR3 coding sequence is TGTGCCAGCAGCCCACGGACAGGGTTCCTCTACGAGCAGTACTTC. Translating it yields CASSPRTGFLYEQYF.

The CDR3 region has the DNA TGTGCCAGCAAACTACAGGGGGCGGGCACTGAAGCTTTCTTT. The encoded protein is CASKLQGAGTEAFF. V and J are TRBV6-5 and TRBJ1-1; 9 bases are a match to TRBD1. CDR1 MNHEY and CDR2 SVGAGI come from the germline V gene. The CDR3 is 14 residues long. After removal of 7 bases from V and 4 bases from J, the junction contained 7 bases not matched to a gene.

The CDR3 sequence: CAWSLGTGRGREQYF. For the CDR3, the DNA is TGTGCCTGGAGTTTGGGTACGGGGAGGGGGAGAGAGCAGTACTTC. The chain has TRBV30 and TRBJ2-7; possibly TRBD2 for D (7 bases). The length of the CDR3 is 15 residues. Germline CDR1 is GTSNPN and CDR2 is SVGIG (reference sequence). V lost 2 bases and J lost 7, with 21 bases in between.

This clone showed up just a few times. V and J are TRBV25-1 and TRBJ1-3; D ambiguous. The CDR3 consists of 12 residues. Germline V CDR1 and CDR2: MGHDK, SYGVNS. V dropped 5 bases and J dropped 1 base, with 3 bases sitting between them. CDR3 coding DNA: TGTGCCAGCAGTCCTTCTGGAAACACCATATATTTT. Translation gives CASSPSGNTIYF.

The rearrangement joins TRBV7-2 to TRBJ2-7, with 12 bases that match TRBD1. This CDR3 is built from 17 residues. Germline loops: CDR1 SGHTA, CDR2 FQGNSA. The junction had 7 bases not matched to a gene; V was cut back by 0 bases and J by 4 bases. The CDR3 nucleotides are TGTGCCAGCAGCTTAGCCCCGCCGGGACAGGGGGCATACGAGCAGTACTTC. As protein: CASSLAPPGQGAYEQYF.

This chain links TRBV29-1 with TRBJ1-6; 7 bases are shared with TRBD1. This CDR3 region has 14 residues. With 5 bases clipped from V and 7 bases from J, the junction kept 8 bases outside the gene matches. Germline loops: CDR1 SQVTM, CDR2 ANQGSEA. The DNA for the CDR3 is TGCAGCGTTCGGACAGGCGCGGGGAATTCACCCCTCCACTTT. Encoded protein: CSVRTGAGNSPLHF.

Written as DNA, the CDR3 is TGTGCCAGCAGCTTGGGACAGAATGAAAAACTGTTTTTT. It encodes CASSLGQNEKLFF. J is TRBJ1-4 and V is TRBV5-4; D might be TRBD1 (5 bases). V was clipped by 0 bases and J by 5 bases, with 5 bases between them. The CDR3 is 13 residues long. Germline CDR1 and CDR2: SGHNT and YYREEE (reference sequence).

The chain is built from TRBV4-2 and TRBJ2-2, with 13 nucleotides matching TRBD2. The CDR3 consists of 17 residues. Per the germline V gene, CDR1 is LGHNA and CDR2 is YNFKEQ. With V trimmed by 1 base and J by 8 bases, 7 bases remained unmatched. The CDR3 protein is CASSQGSGLAGEGELFF. In nucleotides, the CDR3 is TGTGCCAGCAGCCAAGGTTCCGGACTAGCGGGAGAGGGGGAGCTGTTTTTT.

The rearrangement uses TRBV5-1 and TRBJ2-2; 7 bases fit TRBD2. Germline CDR1 reads SGHRS; CDR2 reads YFSETQ. The CDR3 is made up of 15 amino acids. The V and J ends lost 7 bases and 6 bases, in that order; junction bases with no gene match: 12. The CDR3 region is CASSNSGEGAGELFF. The CDR3 bases are TGCGCCAGCTCAAACAGCGGGGAAGGAGCCGGGGAGCTGTTTTTT.

The chain combines TRBV5-4 with TRBJ1-2; possible D gene TRBD1, 6 bases. In germline, CDR1 is SGHNT, CDR2 YYREEE (reference sequence). The CDR3 length is 15 residues. V dropped 0 bases and J dropped 1 base, with 10 bases sitting between them. The CDR3 DNA reads TGTGCCAGCAGCTTGGCCGGACAGTTTAACTATGGCTACACCTTC. Translating it yields CASSLAGQFNYGYTF.

The chain is built from TRBV5-6 and TRBJ2-2; maybe TRBD1 (5 bases). The CDR3 is made up of 13 amino acids. Trimming pared 9 bases from V and 1 base from J, leaving 10 bases between. Germline loops: CDR1 SGHDT, CDR2 YYEEEE. In nucleotides, the CDR3 is TGTGCCACTACCGGACAGAACACCGGGGAGCTGTTTTTT. Translation: CATTGQNTGELFF. The whole variable domain, remainder taken from reference TRBV5-6 and TRBJ2-2, is DAGVTQSPTHLIKTRGQQVTLRCSPKSGHDTVSWYQQALGQGPQFIFQYYEEEERQRGNFPDRFSGHQFPNYSSELNVNALLLGDSALYLCATTGQNTGELFFGEGSRLTVL.

The chain employs TRBV6-5 and TRBJ1-1, with 8 nucleotides matching TRBD1. Unmatched junction bases numbered 0, after V lost 6 bases and J lost 6 bases. The CDR3 covers 11 residues. From germline, CDR1 is MNHEY and CDR2 SVGAGI. CDR3 protein: CASRTGAEAFF. The CDR3 region has the DNA TGTGCCAGCAGGACAGGGGCTGAAGCTTTCTTT.

J is TRBJ1-1 and V is TRBV29-1; D ambiguous. The germline V and J ends were trimmed by 1 base and 2 bases, with 11 bases remaining between them. Germline CDR1 SQVTM, CDR2 ANQGSEA. This CDR3 has 14 amino acids. This CDR3 is CSVEARLRNTEAFF. DNA of the CDR3: TGCAGCGTTGAAGCTCGACTTAGAAACACTGAAGCTTTCTTT.

This rearrangement joins TRBV2 to TRBJ1-1, with D possibly being TRBD1 (6 bases). Germline CDR1 and CDR2: SNHLY and FYNNEI. V was pared by 6 bases and J by 5 bases, with 16 bases between. This CDR3 has 14 residues. This chain's CDR3 is CASRTTGKGTEAFF. The CDR3 DNA reads as TGTGCCAGCAGGACCACAGGGAAGGGGACTGAAGCTTTCTTT.